The T cell receptor (beta chain) under discussion was sequenced for a study of post-analysis software for immune sequencing data. Details on this clonotype: What it binds is unknown.

Study results and limitations: A few TRBV segments appeared more often in patients than in controls, and TRBV5-6, TRBV5-1 and TRBV20-1 were among these.

cDNA libraries for TCR beta contained unique molecular identifiers. From the PCR reads, TCRdb called clonotypes with MiXCR, one entry per CDR3 protein. Of roughly 730,000 distinct CDR3 sequences in the sample, around 27% were seen once. From germline, CDR1 is SGDLS and CDR2 YYNGEE. The CDR3 loop spans 14 amino acids. The V gene end was trimmed by 0 bases and the J gene end by 13 bases; junction bases not matched to a gene: 7. This clonotype originated in a girl aged 5-17 years with multiple sclerosis. The sequenced sample consisted of blood. The chain joins TRBV9 to TRBJ1-6, with 7 bases fitting TRBD1. The CDR3 protein is CASSVGQGEDPLHF. The CDR3 region has the DNA TGTGCCAGCAGCGTAGGACAGGGAGAAGATCCCCTCCACTTT.